Each of the 15 T cell receptor beta chains below was sequenced from the same sample in a study of T cell responses to AZD1222 COVID-19 vaccine. Assay: immunoSEQ multiplex PCR; the TCRdb copy retains only in-frame clones and omits some. Of some 140,000 clones listed, around 93% are singletons. This specimen was peripheral blood, taken on day 0 of AZD1222 vaccination. The source is an adult in good health.

J is TRBJ1-6 and V is TRBV4-1; D unresolved. The CDR3 consists of 17 residues. V lost 4 bases and J lost 9, with 22 bases in between. Per the germline V gene, CDR1 is MGHRA and CDR2 is YSYEKL. The CDR3 spells CASSRTAPGSPSSPLHF. CDR3 bases: TGCGCCAGCAGCCGGACCGCCCCCGGTTCGCCGTCTTCACCCCTCCACTTT.

CDR3 amino acids: CASSLGTSGTDTQYF. The CDR3 DNA sequence: TGTGCCAGCAGCCTCGGGACTAGCGGCACAGATACGCAGTATTTT. The chain combines TRBV7-9 with TRBJ2-3; 10 nucleotides agree with TRBD2. The length of the CDR3 is 15 residues. In germline, CDR1 is SEHNR, CDR2 FQNEAQ (reference sequence). V lost 5 bases, J lost 1 base, and 3 bases stayed unmatched.

The chain is built from TRBV15 and TRBJ2-5; 7 bases agree with TRBD2. Trimming removed 1 base from V and 3 bases from J; junction bases left unmatched: 8. This CDR3 is 16 amino acids long. Germline-derived CDR1 and CDR2 are LNHNV and YYDKDF (reference sequence). Here the CDR3 reads CATSRGSASGEETQYF. In DNA, the CDR3 is TGTGCCACCAGCAGAGGCTCAGCTAGCGGAGAAGAGACCCAGTACTTC.

The genes are TRBV6-4 and TRBJ2-7; D uncertain. Between the trimmed V and J ends, which lost 2 bases and 7 bases, there was a span of 9 bases. Germline V gives CDR1 MRHNA, CDR2 SNTAGT. CDR3 size: 12 residues. CDR3 nucleotide sequence: TGTGCCAGCAGTGACGGGTACTGGGAGCAGTACTTC. Amino acids: CASSDGYWEQYF.

This chain connects TRBV10-2 to TRBJ2-1, with D tentatively TRBD2 (6 bases). CDR3 length equals 16 residues. The ends were cut back, 4 bases at V and 0 bases at J, with 13 bases in the middle. Germline assignment: CDR1 WSHSY and CDR2 SAAADI. The CDR3, as DNA: TGCGCCAGCAGTGCGCTCAGCGGGCTCTCCTACAATGAGCAGTTCTTC. Its translation is CASSALSGLSYNEQFF.

This chain uses TRBV5-4 with TRBJ2-4; tentatively, D is TRBD1 (6 bases). V gave up 4 bases and J gave up 0 bases, with 14 bases separating them. The germline V gene has CDR1 SGHNT and CDR2 YYREEE (reference sequence). The CDR3 has 16 residues. CDR3 in amino acids: CASSTRTALAKNIQYF. The DNA of the CDR3 is TGTGCCAGCAGCACCAGGACAGCATTAGCCAAAAACATTCAGTACTTC.

The V gene is TRBV28, the J gene TRBJ1-5; TRBD1 might be the D (5 bases). V was shortened by 3 bases and J by 7 bases, with 16 bases between the two germline ends. This CDR3 is built from 15 residues. In germline, CDR1 is MDHEN, CDR2 SYDVKM. The CDR3 sequence is CASSLKGAFRQPQHF. CDR3 nucleotide sequence: TGTGCCAGCAGTTTGAAAGGGGCGTTCAGACAGCCCCAGCATTTT.

The CDR3 nucleotides read TGTGCCAGCAGTGTCGGGAACAAAAACATTCAGTACTTC. It translates to CASSVGNKNIQYF. This chain joins TRBV12-3 or TRBV12-4 and TRBJ2-4; TRBD2 is a possible D gene (5 bases). V shed 5 bases and J shed 3 bases, with 8 bases lying between them. This CDR3 contains 13 residues.

This clone was recorded a few times. The V gene is TRBV28, the J gene TRBJ1-2; D is ambiguous. The CDR3 is 16 residues long. V dropped 0 bases and J dropped 2 bases, with 13 bases sitting between them. Germline V lookup: CDR1 MDHEN, CDR2 SYDVKM. CDR3 protein: CASSLWISGENYGYTF. In DNA, the CDR3 is TGTGCCAGCAGTTTATGGATATCTGGGGAGAACTATGGCTACACCTTC.

The rearrangement links TRBV2 to TRBJ2-5; no firm D call. The CDR3 is made up of 14 amino acids. Looked up from germline, CDR1 is SNHLY and CDR2 is FYNNEI. The V end was cut by 7 bases, the J end by 1 base, with 13 bases between. Here the CDR3 DNA reads TGTGCCAGCACGCTCGCAGCAATCCAAGAGACCCAGTACTTC. It codes for CASTLAAIQETQYF.

The chain combines TRBV10-3 with TRBJ1-1; the D gene is possibly TRBD1 (5 bases). Germline CDR1 ENHRY, CDR2 SYGVKD. The CDR3 sequence is 14 residues long. V gave up 2 bases and J gave up 0 bases, with 7 bases separating them. Here the CDR3 reads CAISERGMNTEAFF. The CDR3 DNA sequence: TGTGCCATCAGTGAGAGGGGAATGAACACTGAAGCTTTCTTT.

This chain links TRBV5-4 with TRBJ2-3; D gene unclear. Germline loops: CDR1 SGHNT, CDR2 YYREEE (reference sequence). V lost 0 bases to trimming and J lost 2 bases, with 7 bases between them. The CDR3 runs to 14 residues. The CDR3 DNA reads as TGTGCCAGCAGCTTGGACTCGCTCACAGATACGCAGTATTTT. It is translated as CASSLDSLTDTQYF. Together with reference TRBV5-4 and TRBJ2-3, the CDR3 gives the full variable domain: ETGVTQSPTHLIKTRGQQVTLRCSSQSGHNTVSWYQQALGQGPQFIFQYYREEENGRGNFPPRFSGLQFPNYSSELNVNALELDDSALYLCASSLDSLTDTQYFGPGTRLTVL.

This clone has more than one count but fewer than ten. The V and J genes are TRBV15 and TRBJ1-5; D is uncertain. Germline V gene lookup returns CDR1 LNHNV and CDR2 YYDKDF (reference sequence). The length of the CDR3 is 13 residues. Trimming removed 0 bases from V and 7 bases from J, with 7 bases in between. The CDR3 is CATSREQRQPQHF. In DNA form, the CDR3 reads TGTGCCACCAGCAGAGAACAGCGACAGCCCCAGCATTTT.

The chain joins TRBV11-2 to TRBJ1-6; D may be TRBD1 (5 bases). V lost 5 bases and J 8 bases, leaving 16 bases between the germline ends. Germline V gene data show CDR1 as SGHAT and CDR2 as FQNNGV. The CDR3 sequence is 15 residues long. The CDR3 sequence: CASSLRDGIHSPLHF. The CDR3 nucleotides read TGTGCCAGCAGCCTGAGGGACGGGATCCATTCACCCCTCCACTTT.

This clone was seen only once. The CDR3 spells CASTPSGGWGRLTGELFF. In DNA, the CDR3 is TGTGCCAGCACTCCCTCGGGGGGTTGGGGGCGGTTGACCGGGGAGCTGTTTTTT. The chain combines TRBV9 with TRBJ2-2; possible D gene TRBD2, 7 bases. Trimming took 6 bases from V and 5 from J, leaving 26 bases between them. CDR3 length: 18 residues. Germline-derived CDR1 and CDR2 are SGDLS and YYNGEE. The full variable domain, completed using reference TRBV9 and TRBJ2-2, is DSGVTQTPKHLITATGQRVTLRCSPRSGDLSVYWYQQSLDQGLQFLIQYYNGEERAKGNILERFSAQQFPDLHSELNLSSLELGDSALYFCASTPSGGWGRLTGELFFGEGSRLTVL.